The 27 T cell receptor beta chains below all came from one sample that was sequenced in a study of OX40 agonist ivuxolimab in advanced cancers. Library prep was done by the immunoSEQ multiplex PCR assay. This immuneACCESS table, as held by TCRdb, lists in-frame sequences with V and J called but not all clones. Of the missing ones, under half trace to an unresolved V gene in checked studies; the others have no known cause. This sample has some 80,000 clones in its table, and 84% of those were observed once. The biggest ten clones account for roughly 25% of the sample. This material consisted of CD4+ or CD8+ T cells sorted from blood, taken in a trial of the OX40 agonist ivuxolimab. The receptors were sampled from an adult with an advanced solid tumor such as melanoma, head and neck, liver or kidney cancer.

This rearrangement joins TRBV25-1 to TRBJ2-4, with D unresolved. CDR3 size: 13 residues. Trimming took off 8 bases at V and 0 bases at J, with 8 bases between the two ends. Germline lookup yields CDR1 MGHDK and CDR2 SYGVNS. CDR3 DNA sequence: TGTGCCAGCGGACCACTAGCCAAAAACATTCAGTACTTC. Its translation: CASGPLAKNIQYF.

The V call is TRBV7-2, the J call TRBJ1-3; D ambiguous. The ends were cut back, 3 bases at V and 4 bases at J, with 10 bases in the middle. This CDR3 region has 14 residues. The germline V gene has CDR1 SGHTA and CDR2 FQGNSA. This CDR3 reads CASSFPQQGNTIYF. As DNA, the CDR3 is TGTGCCAGCAGCTTCCCCCAACAGGGAAACACCATATATTTT.

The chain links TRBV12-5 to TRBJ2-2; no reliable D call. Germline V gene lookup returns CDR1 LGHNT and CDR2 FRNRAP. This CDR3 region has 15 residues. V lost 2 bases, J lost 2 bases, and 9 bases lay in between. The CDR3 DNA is TGTGCTAGTGGTTTGACACCACTTAACACCGGGGAGCTGTTTTTT. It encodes CASGLTPLNTGELFF.

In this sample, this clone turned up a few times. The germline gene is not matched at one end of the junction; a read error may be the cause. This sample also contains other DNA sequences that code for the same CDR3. CDR3 in DNA: TGCGCCAGCAGTGAGGCCGTATACGAGCAGTACTTC. This translates into CASSEAVYEQYF. This chain links TRBV6-4 with TRBJ2-7; D remains unclear. The V gene's germline CDR1 is MRHNA and CDR2 SNTAGT. There are 12 residues in the CDR3.

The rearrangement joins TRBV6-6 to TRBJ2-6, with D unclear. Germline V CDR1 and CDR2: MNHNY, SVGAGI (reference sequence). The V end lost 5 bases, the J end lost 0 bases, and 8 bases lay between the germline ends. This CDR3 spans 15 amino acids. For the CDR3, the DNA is TGTGCCAGCAGTGTTTCGGGCTCTGGGGCCAACGTCCTGACTTTC. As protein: CASSVSGSGANVLTF.

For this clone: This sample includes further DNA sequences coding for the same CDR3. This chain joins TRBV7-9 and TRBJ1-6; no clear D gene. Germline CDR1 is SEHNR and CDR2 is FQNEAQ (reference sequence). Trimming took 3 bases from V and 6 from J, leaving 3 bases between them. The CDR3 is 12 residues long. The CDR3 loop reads CASSLGNSPLHF. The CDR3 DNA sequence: TGTGCCAGCAGCTTGGGTAATTCACCCCTCCACTTT. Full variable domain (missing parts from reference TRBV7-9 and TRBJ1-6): DTGVSQNPRHKITKRGQNVTFRCDPISEHNRLYWYRQTLGQGPEFLTYFQNEAQLEKSRLLSDRFSAERPKGSFSTLEIQRTEQGDSAMYLCASSLGNSPLHFGNGTRLTVT.

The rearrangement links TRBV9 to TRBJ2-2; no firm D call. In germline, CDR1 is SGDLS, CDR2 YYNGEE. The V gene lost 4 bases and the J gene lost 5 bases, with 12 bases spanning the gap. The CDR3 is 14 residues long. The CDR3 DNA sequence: TGTGCCAGCAGCCAGCGAGGCCCGACCGGGGAGCTGTTTTTT. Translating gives CASSQRGPTGELFF.

CDR3 sequence reads: CARSASPSGGPYPYEQYF. DNA for the CDR3: TGTGCCAGAAGCGCCTCACCTAGCGGGGGGCCATACCCCTACGAGCAGTACTTC. This chain connects TRBV5-3 to TRBJ2-7; 11 positions match TRBD2. TRBV5-3 is reported as an ORF; its role is uncertain. The CDR3 is 18 amino acids. With V trimmed by 4 bases and J by 2 bases, 14 bases remained unmatched.

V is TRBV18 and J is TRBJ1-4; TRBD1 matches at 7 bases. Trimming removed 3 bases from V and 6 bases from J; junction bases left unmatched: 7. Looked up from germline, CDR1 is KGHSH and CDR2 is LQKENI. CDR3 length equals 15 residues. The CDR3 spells CASSPRTDRDEKLFF. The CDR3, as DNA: TGTGCCAGCTCACCTCGTACCGACAGGGATGAAAAACTGTTTTTT.

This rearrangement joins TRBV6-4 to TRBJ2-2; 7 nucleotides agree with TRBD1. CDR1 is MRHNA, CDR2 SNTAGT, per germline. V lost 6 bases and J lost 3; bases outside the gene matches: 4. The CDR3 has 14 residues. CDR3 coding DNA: TGTGCCAGCAGGCGAGACAGGGACACCGGGGAGCTGTTTTTT. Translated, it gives CASRRDRDTGELFF.

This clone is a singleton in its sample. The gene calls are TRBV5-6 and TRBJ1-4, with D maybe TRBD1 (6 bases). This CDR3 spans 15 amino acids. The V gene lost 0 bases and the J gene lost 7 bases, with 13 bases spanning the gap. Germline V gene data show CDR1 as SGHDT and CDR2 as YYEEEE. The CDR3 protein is CASSLGWGAPEKLFF. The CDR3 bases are TGTGCCAGCAGCTTGGGTTGGGGGGCGCCTGAAAAACTGTTTTTT.

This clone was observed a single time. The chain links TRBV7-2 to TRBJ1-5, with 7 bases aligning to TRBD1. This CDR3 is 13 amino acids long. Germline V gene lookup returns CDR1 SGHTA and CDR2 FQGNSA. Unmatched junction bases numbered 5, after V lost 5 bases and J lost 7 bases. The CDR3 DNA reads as TGTGCCAGCAGCCAACAGGGGCTACAGCCCCAGCATTTT. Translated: CASSQQGLQPQHF.

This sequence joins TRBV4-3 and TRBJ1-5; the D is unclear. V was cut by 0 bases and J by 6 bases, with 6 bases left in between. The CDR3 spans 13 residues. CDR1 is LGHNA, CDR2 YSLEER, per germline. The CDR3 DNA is TGCGCCAGCAGCCAAGATGTTTTTCAGCCCCAGCATTTT. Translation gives CASSQDVFQPQHF.

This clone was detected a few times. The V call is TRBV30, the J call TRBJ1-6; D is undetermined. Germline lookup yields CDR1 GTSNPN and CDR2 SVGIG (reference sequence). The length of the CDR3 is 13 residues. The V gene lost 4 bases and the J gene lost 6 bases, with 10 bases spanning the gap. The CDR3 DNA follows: TGTGCCTGGAACGGACCGTCTAATTCACCCCTCCACTTT. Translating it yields CAWNGPSNSPLHF. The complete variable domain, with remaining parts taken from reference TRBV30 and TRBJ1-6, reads SQTIHQWPATLVQPVGSPLSLECTVEGTSNPNLYWYRQAAGRGLQLLFYSVGIGQISSEVPQNLSASRPQDRQFILSSKKLLLSDSGFYLCAWNGPSNSPLHFGNGTRLTVT.

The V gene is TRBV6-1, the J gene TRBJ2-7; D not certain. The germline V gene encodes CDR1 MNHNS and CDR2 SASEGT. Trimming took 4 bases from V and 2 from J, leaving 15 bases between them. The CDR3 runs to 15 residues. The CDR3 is CASSGENIQTYEQYF. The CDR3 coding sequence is TGTGCCAGCAGTGGAGAAAATATCCAGACCTACGAGCAGTACTTC.

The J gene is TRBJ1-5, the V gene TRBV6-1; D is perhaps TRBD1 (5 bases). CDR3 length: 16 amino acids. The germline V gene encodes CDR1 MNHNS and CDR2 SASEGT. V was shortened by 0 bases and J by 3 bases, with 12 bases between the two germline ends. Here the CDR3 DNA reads TGTGCCAGCAGTGAAGCGGGACGGGTGTTCAATCAGCCCCAGCATTTT. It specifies CASSEAGRVFNQPQHF.

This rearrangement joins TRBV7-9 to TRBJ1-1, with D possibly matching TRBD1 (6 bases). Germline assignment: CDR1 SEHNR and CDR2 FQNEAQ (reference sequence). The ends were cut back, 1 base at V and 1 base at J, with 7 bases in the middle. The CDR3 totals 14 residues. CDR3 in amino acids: CASSLGTANTEAFF. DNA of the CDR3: TGTGCCAGCAGCTTAGGGACAGCGAACACTGAAGCTTTCTTT.

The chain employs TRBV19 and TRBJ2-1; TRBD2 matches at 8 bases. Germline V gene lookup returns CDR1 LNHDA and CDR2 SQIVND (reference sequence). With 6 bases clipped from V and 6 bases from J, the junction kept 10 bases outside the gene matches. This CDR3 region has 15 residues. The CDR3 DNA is TGTGCCAGTAGCCTCCTAGCGGGTGGGGTCAATGAGCAGTTCTTC. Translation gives CASSLLAGGVNEQFF.

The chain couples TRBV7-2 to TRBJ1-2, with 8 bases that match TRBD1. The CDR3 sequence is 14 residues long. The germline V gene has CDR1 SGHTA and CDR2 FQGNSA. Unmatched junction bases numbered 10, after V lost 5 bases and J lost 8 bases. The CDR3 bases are TGTGCCAGCAGCCCTACAGGGGGATTTCGGGGCTACACCTTC. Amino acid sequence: CASSPTGGFRGYTF.

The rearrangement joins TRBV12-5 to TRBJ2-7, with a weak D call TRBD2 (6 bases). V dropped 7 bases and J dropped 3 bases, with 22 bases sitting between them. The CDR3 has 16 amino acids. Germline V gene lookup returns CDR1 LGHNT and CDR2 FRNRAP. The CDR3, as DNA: TGTGCTAGTGCTCCGTTCCCGGGGGACGCTAACTACGAGCAGTACTTC. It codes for CASAPFPGDANYEQYF.

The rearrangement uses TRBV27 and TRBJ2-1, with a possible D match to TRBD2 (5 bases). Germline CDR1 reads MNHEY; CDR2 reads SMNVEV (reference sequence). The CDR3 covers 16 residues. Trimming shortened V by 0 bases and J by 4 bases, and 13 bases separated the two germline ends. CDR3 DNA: TGTGCCAGCAGTTTATCGAGGTGGGAGAAGTACAATGAGCAGTTCTTC. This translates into CASSLSRWEKYNEQFF.

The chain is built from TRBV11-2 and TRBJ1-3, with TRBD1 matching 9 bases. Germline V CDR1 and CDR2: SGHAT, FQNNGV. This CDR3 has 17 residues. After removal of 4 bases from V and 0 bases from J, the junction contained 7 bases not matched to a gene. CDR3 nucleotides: TGTGCCAGCAGCTCGGGACAGGGTTCGTACTCTGGAAACACCATATATTTT. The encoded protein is CASSSGQGSYSGNTIYF.

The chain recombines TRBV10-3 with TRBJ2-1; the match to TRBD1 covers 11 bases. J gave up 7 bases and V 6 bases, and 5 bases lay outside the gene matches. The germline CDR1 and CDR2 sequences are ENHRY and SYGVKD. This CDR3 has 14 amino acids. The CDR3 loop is CAIRGQGAGNEQFF. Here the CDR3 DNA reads TGTGCCATCAGAGGACAGGGGGCGGGGAATGAGCAGTTCTTC.

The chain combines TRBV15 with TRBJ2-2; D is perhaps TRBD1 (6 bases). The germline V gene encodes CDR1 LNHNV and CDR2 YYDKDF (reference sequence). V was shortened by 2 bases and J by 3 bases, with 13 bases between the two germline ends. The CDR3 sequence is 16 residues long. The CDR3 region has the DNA TGTGCCACCAGCAGAATCGGCGGACAGTACACCGGGGAGCTGTTTTTT. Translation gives CATSRIGGQYTGELFF.

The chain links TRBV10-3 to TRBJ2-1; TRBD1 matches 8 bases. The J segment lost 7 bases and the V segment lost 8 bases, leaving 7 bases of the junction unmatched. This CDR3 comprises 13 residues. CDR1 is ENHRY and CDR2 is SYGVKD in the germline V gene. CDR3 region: CAIGQGGWNEQFF. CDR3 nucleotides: TGTGCCATCGGACAGGGTGGTTGGAATGAGCAGTTCTTC.

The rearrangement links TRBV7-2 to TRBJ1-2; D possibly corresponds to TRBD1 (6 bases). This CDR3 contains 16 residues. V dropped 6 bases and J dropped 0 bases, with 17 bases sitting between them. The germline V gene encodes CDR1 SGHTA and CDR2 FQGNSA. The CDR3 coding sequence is TGTGCCAGCAGTACTGCAAGACAGGACTCTAACTATGGCTACACCTTC. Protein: CASSTARQDSNYGYTF.

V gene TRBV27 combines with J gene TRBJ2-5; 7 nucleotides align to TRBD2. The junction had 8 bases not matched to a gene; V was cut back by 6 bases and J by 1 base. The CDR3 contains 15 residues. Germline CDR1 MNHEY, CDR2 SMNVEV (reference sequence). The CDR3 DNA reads TGTGCCAGCAGCGCCAACCCGGGGGGCCAAGAGACCCAGTACTTC. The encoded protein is CASSANPGGQETQYF.